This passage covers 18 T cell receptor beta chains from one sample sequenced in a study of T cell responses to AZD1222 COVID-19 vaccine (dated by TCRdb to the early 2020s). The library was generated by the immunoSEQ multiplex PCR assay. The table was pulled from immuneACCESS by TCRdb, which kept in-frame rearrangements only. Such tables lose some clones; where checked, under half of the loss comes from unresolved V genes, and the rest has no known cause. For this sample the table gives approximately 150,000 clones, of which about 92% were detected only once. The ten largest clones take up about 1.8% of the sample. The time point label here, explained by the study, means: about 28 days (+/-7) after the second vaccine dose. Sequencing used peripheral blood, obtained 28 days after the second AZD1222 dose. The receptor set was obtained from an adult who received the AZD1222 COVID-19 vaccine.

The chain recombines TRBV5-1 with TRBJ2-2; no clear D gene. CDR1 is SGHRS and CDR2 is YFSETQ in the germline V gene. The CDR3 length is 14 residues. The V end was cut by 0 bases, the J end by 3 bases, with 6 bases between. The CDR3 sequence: CASSLVPDTGELFF. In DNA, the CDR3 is TGCGCCAGCAGCTTGGTTCCTGACACCGGGGAGCTGTTTTTT. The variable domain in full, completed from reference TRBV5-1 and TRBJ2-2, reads KAGVTQTPRYLIKTRGQQVTLSCSPISGHRSVSWYQQTPGQGLQFLFEYFSETQRNKGNFPGRFSGRQFSNSRSEMNVSTLELGDSALYLCASSLVPDTGELFFGEGSRLTVL.

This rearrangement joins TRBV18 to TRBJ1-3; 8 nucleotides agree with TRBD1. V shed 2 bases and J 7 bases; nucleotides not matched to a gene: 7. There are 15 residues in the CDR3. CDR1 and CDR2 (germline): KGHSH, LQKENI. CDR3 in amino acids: CASSPRDRGENTIYF. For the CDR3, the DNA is TGTGCCAGCTCACCAAGAGACAGGGGCGAGAACACCATATATTTT. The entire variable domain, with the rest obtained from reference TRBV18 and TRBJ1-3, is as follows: NAGVMQNPRHLVRRRGQEARLRCSPMKGHSHVYWYRQLPEEGLKFMVYLQKENIIDESGMPKERFSAEFPKEGPSILRIQQVVRGDSAAYFCASSPRDRGENTIYFGEGSWLTVV.

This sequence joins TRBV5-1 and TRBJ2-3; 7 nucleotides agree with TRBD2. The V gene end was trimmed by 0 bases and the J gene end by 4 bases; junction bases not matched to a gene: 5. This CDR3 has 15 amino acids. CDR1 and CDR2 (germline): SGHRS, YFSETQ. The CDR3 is CASSLELARPDTQYF. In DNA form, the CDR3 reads TGCGCCAGCAGCTTGGAACTAGCGCGCCCAGATACGCAGTATTTT.

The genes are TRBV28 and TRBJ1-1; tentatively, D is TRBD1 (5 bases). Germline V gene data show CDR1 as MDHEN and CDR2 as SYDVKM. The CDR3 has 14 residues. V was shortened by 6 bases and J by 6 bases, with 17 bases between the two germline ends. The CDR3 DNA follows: TGTGCCAGCAGAGGCCTAGGGGATTTTGCTGAAGCTTTCTTT. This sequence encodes CASRGLGDFAEAFF. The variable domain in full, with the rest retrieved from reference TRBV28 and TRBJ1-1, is DVKVTQSSRYLVKRTGEKVFLECVQDMDHENMFWYRQDPGLGLRLIYFSYDVKMKEKGDIPEGYSVSREKKERFSLILESASTNQTSMYLCASRGLGDFAEAFFGQGTRLTVV.

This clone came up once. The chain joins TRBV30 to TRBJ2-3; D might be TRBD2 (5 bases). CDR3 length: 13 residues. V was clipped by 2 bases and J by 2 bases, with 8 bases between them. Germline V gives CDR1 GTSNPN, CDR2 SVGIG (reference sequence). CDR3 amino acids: CAWSMRVTDTQYF. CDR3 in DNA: TGTGCCTGGAGTATGAGGGTCACAGATACGCAGTATTTT.

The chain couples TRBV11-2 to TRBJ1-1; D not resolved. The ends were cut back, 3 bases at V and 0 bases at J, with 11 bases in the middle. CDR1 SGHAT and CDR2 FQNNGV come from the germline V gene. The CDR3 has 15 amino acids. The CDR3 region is CASSLRLGMNTEAFF. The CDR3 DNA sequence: TGTGCCAGCAGCTTGCGGCTCGGGATGAACACTGAAGCTTTCTTT.

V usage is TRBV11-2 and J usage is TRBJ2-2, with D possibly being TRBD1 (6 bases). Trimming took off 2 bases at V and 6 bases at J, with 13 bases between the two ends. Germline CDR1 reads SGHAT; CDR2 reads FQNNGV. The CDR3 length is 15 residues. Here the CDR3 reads CASSLIQGRSGELFF. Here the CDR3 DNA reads TGTGCCAGCAGCTTAATACAGGGAAGGTCCGGGGAGCTGTTTTTT.

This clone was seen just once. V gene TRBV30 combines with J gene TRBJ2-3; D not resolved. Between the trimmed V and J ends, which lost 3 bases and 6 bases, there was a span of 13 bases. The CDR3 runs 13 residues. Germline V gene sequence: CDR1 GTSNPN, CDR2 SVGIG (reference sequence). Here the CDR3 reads CAWSPHAADTQYF. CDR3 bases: TGTGCCTGGAGCCCCCATGCTGCGGATACGCAGTATTTT.

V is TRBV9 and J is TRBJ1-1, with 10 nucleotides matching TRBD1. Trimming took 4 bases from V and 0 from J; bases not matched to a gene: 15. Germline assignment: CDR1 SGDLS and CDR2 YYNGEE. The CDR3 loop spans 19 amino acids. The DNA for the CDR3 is TGTGCCAGCAGCCTCGAAAGCGTCCCGGGACAGGGGATGAACACTGAAGCTTTCTTT. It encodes CASSLESVPGQGMNTEAFF.

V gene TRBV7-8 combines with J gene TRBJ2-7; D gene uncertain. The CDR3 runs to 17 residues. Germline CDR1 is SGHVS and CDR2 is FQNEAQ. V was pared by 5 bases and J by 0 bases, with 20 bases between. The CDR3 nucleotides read TGTGCCAGCAGCCCCAGGCGAGGTGCGTCGAGCTCCTACGAGCAGTACTTC. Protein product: CASSPRRGASSSYEQYF.

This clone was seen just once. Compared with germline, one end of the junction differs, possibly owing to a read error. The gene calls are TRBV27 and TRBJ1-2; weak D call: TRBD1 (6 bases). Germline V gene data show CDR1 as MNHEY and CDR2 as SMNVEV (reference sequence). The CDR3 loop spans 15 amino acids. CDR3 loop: CASSVSSGTFDGYTF. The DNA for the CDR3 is TGTGCCAGCAGTGTATCCTCCGGGACATTTGATGGCTACACCTTC.

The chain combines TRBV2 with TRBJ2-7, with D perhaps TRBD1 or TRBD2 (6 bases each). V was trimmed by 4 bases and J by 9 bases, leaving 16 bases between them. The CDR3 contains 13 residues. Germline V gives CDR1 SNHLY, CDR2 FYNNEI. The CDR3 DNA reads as TGTGCCAGCAGTGTTATCGAAGGGGGAGGGCAGTACTTC. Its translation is CASSVIEGGGQYF.

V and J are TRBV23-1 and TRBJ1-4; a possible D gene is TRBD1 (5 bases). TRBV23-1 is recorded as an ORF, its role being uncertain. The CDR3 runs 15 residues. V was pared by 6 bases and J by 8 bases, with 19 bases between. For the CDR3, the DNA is TGCGCCAGCAGCCTCAGGGCCCGGGGTGAGGAAAAACTGTTTTTT. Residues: CASSLRARGEEKLFF.

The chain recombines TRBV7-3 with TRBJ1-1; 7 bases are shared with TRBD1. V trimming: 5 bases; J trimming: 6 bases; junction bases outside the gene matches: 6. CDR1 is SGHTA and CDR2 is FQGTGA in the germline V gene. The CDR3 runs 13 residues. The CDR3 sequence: CASSPRQGAEAFF. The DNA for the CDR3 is TGTGCCAGCAGCCCCCGTCAGGGGGCTGAAGCTTTCTTT.

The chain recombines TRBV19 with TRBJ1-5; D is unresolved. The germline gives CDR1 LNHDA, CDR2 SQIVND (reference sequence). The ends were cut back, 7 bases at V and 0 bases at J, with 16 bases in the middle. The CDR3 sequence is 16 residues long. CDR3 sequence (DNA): TGTGCCAGTACCCCGAGGACGGGCGATAGCAATCAGCCCCAGCATTTT. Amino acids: CASTPRTGDSNQPQHF.

The DNA of the CDR3 is TGCGCCAGCAGCCAAGAGTTTGGGGGTTCGGGCAATCAGCCCCAGCATTTT. Translating it yields CASSQEFGGSGNQPQHF. The chain links TRBV4-3 to TRBJ1-5; D may be TRBD1 (5 bases). CDR1 is LGHNA and CDR2 is YSLEER in the germline V gene. This CDR3 has 17 residues. Between the trimmed V and J ends, which lost 0 bases and 2 bases, there was a span of 14 bases.

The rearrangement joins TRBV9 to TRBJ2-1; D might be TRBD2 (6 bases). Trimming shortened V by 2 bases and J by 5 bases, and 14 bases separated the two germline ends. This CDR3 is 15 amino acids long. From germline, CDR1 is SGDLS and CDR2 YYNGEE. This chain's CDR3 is CASSVRRDGDNEQFF. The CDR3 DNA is TGTGCCAGCAGCGTGAGGCGGGATGGGGACAATGAGCAGTTCTTC.

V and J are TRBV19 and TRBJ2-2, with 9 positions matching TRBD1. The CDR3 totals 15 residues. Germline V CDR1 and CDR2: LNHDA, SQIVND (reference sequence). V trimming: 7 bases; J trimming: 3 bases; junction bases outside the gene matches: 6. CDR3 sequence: CASIGTGKDTGELFF. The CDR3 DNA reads TGTGCCAGTATCGGGACAGGGAAGGACACCGGGGAGCTGTTTTTT.